The clone carrying this T cell receptor beta chain was counted many times. Its cognate antigen is unknown. These data originate in a study of identical twins. Regarding the study as a whole: Zero-insertion analyses might be partly confounded by invariant T cells like MAIT and iNKT.

One entry per CDR3 protein, called by TCRdb with MiXCR from the 5' RACE reads. The data hold about 1.7 million distinct CDR3 sequences, with under 35% observed a single time. The CDR3 contains 15 residues. Germline V CDR1 and CDR2: SGHRS, YFSETQ. The chain joins TRBV5-1 to TRBJ2-5, with 14 bases identical to TRBD2. The closer fit of TRBJ2-7 to the DNA end suggests the J call may be wrong. The TCR sequence derives from a newborn girl in good health. Sequences were obtained from cord blood. CDR3 loop: CASSLGLAGGNEQYF. Written as DNA, the CDR3 is TGCGCCAGCAGCTTGGGACTAGCGGGAGGGAACGAGCAGTACTTC.